The 26 T cell receptor beta chains below all came from one sample that was sequenced in a study of blood T cell repertoires in COVID-19. The assay was immunoSEQ multiplex PCR, and TCRdb's table has in-frame clones only and misses some. The sample lists some 280,000 clones, around four fifths seen once, with 4.1% in the top ten. Sequencing was done on a sample of peripheral blood. The source is a woman aged 50 to 60 with active or convalescent COVID-19.

CDR3 bases: TGTGCCAGTAGTATAGGGGTACTAGCGGGAGTCATAAATGAGCAGTTCTTC. Translating it yields CASSIGVLAGVINEQFF. The J gene is TRBJ2-1, the V gene TRBV19, with 11 positions matching TRBD2. Germline CDR1 LNHDA, CDR2 SQIVND (reference sequence). The CDR3 contains 17 residues. With 1 base clipped from V and 7 bases from J, the junction kept 9 bases outside the gene matches.

This chain joins TRBV28 and TRBJ2-2, with 9 nucleotides matching TRBD2. The V gene end was trimmed by 2 bases and the J gene end by 7 bases; junction bases not matched to a gene: 11. CDR1 is MDHEN, CDR2 SYDVKM, per germline. The CDR3 has 17 amino acids. The CDR3 DNA reads as TGTGCCAGCAGTTTAGGCGGGGCGGGAGGGCTCGACGGGGAGCTGTTTTTT. Protein: CASSLGGAGGLDGELFF.

This chain connects TRBV27 to TRBJ2-7, with 8 bases fitting TRBD2. The trim removed 5 bases at V and 6 bases at J, leaving 15 bases unmatched. From germline, CDR1 is MNHEY and CDR2 SMNVEV (reference sequence). The CDR3 totals 16 residues. The CDR3 protein is CASSPHFRGSGTEQYF. The CDR3 region has the DNA TGTGCCAGCAGTCCACACTTTAGGGGTAGCGGGACCGAGCAGTACTTC.

The CDR3 protein is CASSKRSRSVLGTQYF. Written as DNA, the CDR3 is TGTGCCAGCAGCAAGCGATCTAGGTCTGTTTTGGGGACCCAGTACTTC. The gene calls are TRBV5-4 and TRBJ2-5; D unresolved. The V end was cut by 4 bases, the J end by 7 bases, with 23 bases between. The CDR3 is 16 residues long. Germline V lookup: CDR1 SGHNT, CDR2 YYREEE (reference sequence). The complete variable domain, with remaining parts taken from reference TRBV5-4 and TRBJ2-5, reads ETGVTQSPTHLIKTRGQQVTLRCSSQSGHNTVSWYQQALGQGPQFIFQYYREEENGRGNFPPRFSGLQFPNYSSELNVNALELDDSALYLCASSKRSRSVLGTQYFGPGTRLLVL.

The chain recombines TRBV3-1 (or the pseudogene TRBV3-2) with TRBJ2-3; D call uncertain. The CDR3 is 16 amino acids. V was cut by 0 bases and J by 7 bases, with 17 bases left in between. Germline-derived CDR1 and CDR2 are LGHDT and YNNKEL (reference sequence). As DNA, the CDR3 is TGTGCCAGCAGCCAAGATAGTCCAGCGCTTTCACATACGCAGTATTTT. Its translation is CASSQDSPALSHTQYF.

This clone came up once. The V call is TRBV5-1, the J call TRBJ2-7; 9 nucleotides match TRBD1. In germline, CDR1 is SGHRS, CDR2 YFSETQ. The CDR3 contains 14 residues. Unmatched junction bases numbered 5, after V lost 2 bases and J lost 5 bases. CDR3 loop: CASSFGDRVHEQYF. The CDR3, as DNA: TGCGCCAGCAGCTTTGGGGACAGGGTCCACGAGCAGTACTTC.

The gene calls are TRBV27 and TRBJ2-3, with 15 bases identical to TRBD2. V gave up 6 bases and J gave up 5 bases; unmatched junction bases: 6. This CDR3 has 16 amino acids. CDR1 MNHEY and CDR2 SMNVEV come from the germline V gene (reference sequence). CDR3 nucleotide sequence: TGTGCCAGCAGGGGGGGGACTAGCGGGAGGAGAGATACGCAGTATTTT. It codes for CASRGGTSGRRDTQYF.

The V call is TRBV5-1, the J call TRBJ2-1, with 11 bases aligning to TRBD2. The CDR3 has 16 residues. Germline-derived CDR1 and CDR2 are SGHRS and YFSETQ. Losses at the gene ends were 4 bases for V and 6 bases for J; bases not matched to a gene: 9. CDR3 coding DNA: TGCGCCAGCAGCCCACCTAGACTAGCGGGGATCAATGAGCAGTTCTTC. Its translation: CASSPPRLAGINEQFF.

This clone was observed a few times. The chain carries TRBV30 and TRBJ2-1; 7 positions agree with TRBD2. CDR3 length: 13 residues. The germline gives CDR1 GTSNPN, CDR2 SVGIG (reference sequence). V shed 4 bases and J 9 bases; nucleotides not matched to a gene: 9. DNA of the CDR3: TGTGCCTGGACTAGCGGCCCCCGGGGTGAGCAGTTCTTC. Protein: CAWTSGPRGEQFF.

Only a few counts were recorded for this clone. The J gene is TRBJ1-5, the V gene TRBV6-5, with D unresolved. From germline, CDR1 is MNHEY and CDR2 SVGAGI. V lost 7 bases and J lost 7, with 14 bases in between. The CDR3 spans 13 residues. DNA of the CDR3: TGTGCCAGCACCCCTGGTAAGCGCCAGCCCCAGCATTTT. Encoded protein: CASTPGKRQPQHF.

The J gene is TRBJ1-1, the V gene TRBV7-2; TRBD1 agrees at 9 bases. V lost 5 bases, J lost 5 bases, and 6 bases stayed unmatched. The CDR3 length is 14 residues. The germline gives CDR1 SGHTA, CDR2 FQGNSA. CDR3 sequence (DNA): TGTGCCAGCAGCCAACAGGGGGCGTATACTGAAGCTTTCTTT. The encoded protein is CASSQQGAYTEAFF.

The chain links TRBV28 to TRBJ2-7, with TRBD2 identical over 14 bases. This CDR3 comprises 16 residues. Trimming at V came to 5 bases and at J to 3 bases, leaving 6 bases not matched to a gene. CDR1 MDHEN and CDR2 SYDVKM come from the germline V gene. The CDR3 DNA sequence: TGTGCCAGCAGTCCACTTGGACTAGCGGGAGGCTACGAGCAGTACTTC. As protein: CASSPLGLAGGYEQYF. Looking up the rest from reference TRBV28 and TRBJ2-7 gives the full variable domain: DVKVTQSSRYLVKRTGEKVFLECVQDMDHENMFWYRQDPGLGLRLIYFSYDVKMKEKGDIPEGYSVSREKKERFSLILESASTNQTSMYLCASSPLGLAGGYEQYFGPGTRLTVT.

The chain employs TRBV11-2 and TRBJ2-7; 8 nucleotides line up with TRBD1. The germline V gene encodes CDR1 SGHAT and CDR2 FQNNGV. The CDR3 runs 15 residues. V gave up 1 base and J gave up 6 bases; unmatched junction bases: 8. CDR3 in amino acids: CASSLGRQGLSEQYF. The CDR3, as DNA: TGTGCCAGCAGCTTAGGGAGACAGGGGTTGAGCGAGCAGTACTTC.

The rearrangement uses TRBV19 and TRBJ1-6; TRBD1 matches at 7 bases. Trimming removed 10 bases from V and 5 bases from J; junction bases left unmatched: 14. Germline CDR1 is LNHDA and CDR2 is SQIVND (reference sequence). This CDR3 comprises 16 residues. CDR3 DNA sequence: TGTGCCACCCGCCCCTCGACAGGGACGAATAATTCACCCCTCCACTTT. Translation: CATRPSTGTNNSPLHF.

A word on this clone: Additional DNA sequences in this sample encode the identical CDR3. The chain has TRBV4-2 and TRBJ2-7, with 12 positions matching TRBD2. The CDR3 sequence is 19 residues long. Trimming cost V 1 base and J 3 bases; bases outside gene matches: 13. Looked up from germline, CDR1 is LGHNA and CDR2 is YNFKEQ. The CDR3 sequence is CASSQAATSGSASNYEQYF. The CDR3 DNA follows: TGTGCCAGCAGCCAAGCCGCGACTAGCGGGAGTGCGTCAAACTACGAGCAGTACTTC.

This clone has only one observation. This chain links TRBV27 with TRBJ1-3; the D is unclear. Looked up from germline, CDR1 is MNHEY and CDR2 is SMNVEV (reference sequence). This CDR3 contains 14 residues. V was shortened by 4 bases and J by 0 bases, with 7 bases between the two germline ends. Here the CDR3 DNA reads TGTGCCAGCAGTTCCCTTTACTCTGGAAACACCATATATTTT. It yields the protein CASSSLYSGNTIYF.

This clone was counted between two and nine times. V gene TRBV10-2 combines with J gene TRBJ2-1, with D possibly being TRBD2 (5 bases). Germline V lookup: CDR1 WSHSY, CDR2 SAAADI. CDR3 size: 12 residues. V dropped 6 bases and J dropped 10 bases, with 13 bases sitting between them. The CDR3 sequence is CASRADSMEQFF. As DNA, the CDR3 is TGCGCCAGCAGAGCGGATTCCATGGAGCAGTTCTTC.

The chain couples TRBV5-6 to TRBJ2-1, with 8 bases aligning to TRBD2. V was clipped by 4 bases and J by 7 bases; unmatched bases: 7. This CDR3 has 14 residues. CDR1 is SGHDT and CDR2 is YYEEEE in the germline V gene. The CDR3 coding sequence is TGTGCCAGCAGCCCGCGGGTAGCGGGGAATGAGCAGTTCTTC. It translates to CASSPRVAGNEQFF.

This clone has just one count. The chain couples TRBV18 to TRBJ2-7, with D uncertain. Germline lookup yields CDR1 KGHSH and CDR2 LQKENI. The CDR3 length is 14 residues. Between the trimmed V and J ends, which lost 0 bases and 2 bases, there was a span of 8 bases. CDR3 nucleotide sequence: TGTGCCAGCTCACCACCTTCAAATGCCTACGAGCAGTACTTC. Encoded protein: CASSPPSNAYEQYF.

The genes are TRBV5-5 and TRBJ2-7; D possibly corresponds to TRBD2 (5 bases). The germline V gene encodes CDR1 SGHKS and CDR2 YYEKEE (reference sequence). There are 13 residues in the CDR3. Trimming cost V 2 bases and J 2 bases, with 8 bases left between them. The CDR3 coding sequence is TGTGCCAGCAGCTTTCGGGGAACCTACGAGCAGTACTTC. Translated: CASSFRGTYEQYF.

V gene TRBV27 combines with J gene TRBJ2-3; a weak D match, TRBD2 (6 bases). The length of the CDR3 is 16 residues. V was cut by 6 bases and J by 3 bases, with 19 bases left in between. Germline loops: CDR1 MNHEY, CDR2 SMNVEV (reference sequence). The CDR3 sequence: CASRPISGRPTDTQYF. CDR3 bases: TGTGCCAGCAGACCCATTAGCGGTAGACCGACAGATACGCAGTATTTT.

The chain employs TRBV24-1 and TRBJ2-1; TRBD2 matches at 15 bases. Germline V gene data show CDR1 as KGHDR and CDR2 as SFDVKD. Trimming removed 2 bases from V and 9 bases from J; junction bases left unmatched: 10. The CDR3 is made up of 18 amino acids. CDR3 in amino acids: CATSDSGTSGRRFGEQFF. The CDR3, as DNA: TGTGCCACCAGTGATTCAGGGACTAGCGGGAGGAGGTTCGGTGAGCAGTTCTTC.

V gene TRBV4-1 combines with J gene TRBJ2-3; D might be TRBD1 (6 bases). V was clipped by 0 bases and J by 3 bases, with 10 bases between them. Germline-derived CDR1 and CDR2 are MGHRA and YSYEKL. The CDR3 is made up of 15 amino acids. As DNA, the CDR3 is TGCGCCAGCAGCCAAGACAGGGGATTAACAGATACGCAGTATTTT. This sequence encodes CASSQDRGLTDTQYF.

This clone was observed a handful of times. This specimen includes other DNA sequences encoding the same CDR3. The chain uses TRBV19 and TRBJ1-6; TRBD1 might be the D (6 bases). CDR1 LNHDA and CDR2 SQIVND come from the germline V gene (reference sequence). The length of the CDR3 is 16 residues. Trimming took 3 bases from V and 7 from J, leaving 16 bases between them. The CDR3 sequence: CASSISRGARNSPLHF. In DNA form, the CDR3 reads TGTGCCAGTAGTATTAGCAGGGGCGCCAGAAATTCACCCCTCCACTTT.

J is TRBJ2-1 and V is TRBV4-2; TRBD2 agrees at 7 bases. The CDR3 is 16 amino acids. Looked up from germline, CDR1 is LGHNA and CDR2 is YNFKEQ. The J segment lost 5 bases and the V segment lost 0 bases, leaving 7 bases of the junction unmatched. This CDR3 is CASSQEPAGRNNEQFF. CDR3 DNA sequence: TGTGCCAGCAGCCAAGAACCAGCGGGAAGGAACAATGAGCAGTTCTTC.

The chain recombines TRBV11-3 with TRBJ2-1, with 8 bases identical to TRBD2. The CDR3 spans 15 residues. With 1 base clipped from V and 9 bases from J, the junction kept 8 bases outside the gene matches. Looked up from germline, CDR1 is SGHNT and CDR2 is YENEEA. CDR3 sequence: CASSLVTGGFSEQFF. CDR3 sequence (DNA): TGTGCCAGCAGCTTAGTTACGGGAGGGTTTAGTGAGCAGTTCTTC.